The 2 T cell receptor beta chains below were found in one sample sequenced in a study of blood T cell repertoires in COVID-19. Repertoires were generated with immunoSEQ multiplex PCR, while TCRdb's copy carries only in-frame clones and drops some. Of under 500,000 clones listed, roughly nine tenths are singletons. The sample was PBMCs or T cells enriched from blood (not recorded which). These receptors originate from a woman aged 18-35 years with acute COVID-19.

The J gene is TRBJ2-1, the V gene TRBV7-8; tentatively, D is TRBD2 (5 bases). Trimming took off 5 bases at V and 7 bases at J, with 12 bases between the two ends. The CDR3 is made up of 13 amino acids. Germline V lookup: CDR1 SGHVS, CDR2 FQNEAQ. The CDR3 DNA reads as TGTGCCAGCAGCCCCGGGGAAGTTAATGAGCAGTTCTTC. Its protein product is CASSPGEVNEQFF.

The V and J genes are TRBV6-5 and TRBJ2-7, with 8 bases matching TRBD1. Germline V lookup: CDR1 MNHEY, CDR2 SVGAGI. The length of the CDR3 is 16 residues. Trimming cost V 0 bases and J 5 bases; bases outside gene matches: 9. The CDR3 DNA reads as TGTGCCAGCAGTTACTCGAGGACAGGGTTCGCCGACGAGCAGTACTTC. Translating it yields CASSYSRTGFADEQYF.